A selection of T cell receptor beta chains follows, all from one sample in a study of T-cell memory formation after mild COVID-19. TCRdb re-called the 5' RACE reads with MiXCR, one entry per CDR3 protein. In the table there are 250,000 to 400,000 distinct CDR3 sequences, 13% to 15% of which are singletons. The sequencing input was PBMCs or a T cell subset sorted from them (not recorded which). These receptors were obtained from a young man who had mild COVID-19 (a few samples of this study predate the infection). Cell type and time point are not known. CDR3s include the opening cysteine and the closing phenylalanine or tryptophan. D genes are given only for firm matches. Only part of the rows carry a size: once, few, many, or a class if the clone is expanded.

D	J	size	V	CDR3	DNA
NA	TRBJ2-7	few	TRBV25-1	CASSPGLSNSYEQYF	TGTGCCAGCAGTCCCGGACTCAGCAACTCCTACGAGCAGTACTTC
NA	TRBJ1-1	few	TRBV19	CASSIGAVGFTEAFF	TGTGCCAGTAGTATAGGGGCAGTTGGTTTCACTGAAGCTTTCTTT
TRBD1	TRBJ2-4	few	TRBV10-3	CAISGSTGLNIQYF	TGTGCCATCAGTGGTTCGACAGGGCTGAACATTCAGTACTTC
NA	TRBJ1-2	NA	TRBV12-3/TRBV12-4	CASSTGWGYTF	TGTGCCAGCAGCACAGGGTGGGGCTACACCTTC
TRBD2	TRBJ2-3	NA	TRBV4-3	CASSHPPGTSGGYTQYF	TGCGCCAGCAGCCATCCACCTGGGACTAGCGGGGGGTATACGCAGTATTTT
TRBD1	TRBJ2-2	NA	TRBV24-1	CATSTGQANTGELFF	TGTGCCACCAGTACCGGACAGGCAAACACCGGGGAGCTGTTTTTT
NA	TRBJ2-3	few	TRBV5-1	CASSLYEAPSTDTQYF	TGCGCCAGCAGCTTGTACGAGGCCCCTAGCACAGATACGCAGTATTTT
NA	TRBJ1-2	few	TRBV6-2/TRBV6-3	CASTQEGLGYTF	TGTGCCAGCACCCAAGAGGGCCTTGGCTACACCTTC
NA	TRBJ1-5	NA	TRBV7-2	CASSLAGFSNQPQHF	TGTGCCAGCAGCTTAGCGGGGTTTAGCAATCAGCCCCAGCATTTT
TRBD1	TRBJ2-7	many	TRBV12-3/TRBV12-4	CASSGQGFSEQYF	TGTGCCAGCAGTGGACAGGGCTTCAGCGAGCAGTACTTC
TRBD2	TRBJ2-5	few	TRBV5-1	CASSLGLASEETQYF	TGCGCCAGCAGCTTGGGACTAGCGAGCGAAGAGACCCAGTACTTC
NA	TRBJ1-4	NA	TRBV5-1	CASSLSGMVDEKLFF	TGCGCCAGCAGCTTGTCAGGGATGGTTGATGAAAAACTGTTTTTT
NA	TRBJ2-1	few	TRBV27	CASSLFGEQFF	TGTGCCAGCAGTTTGTTCGGGGAGCAGTTCTTC
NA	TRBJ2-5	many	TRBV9	CASSDSGVQETQYF	TGTGCCAGCAGCGATTCGGGGGTCCAAGAGACCCAGTACTTC
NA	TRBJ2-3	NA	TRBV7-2	CASSLLARYTDTQYF	TGTGCCAGCAGCTTGCTAGCGAGGTACACAGATACGCAGTATTTT
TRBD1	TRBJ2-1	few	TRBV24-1	CATSAWTGAPYNEQFF	TGTGCCACCAGTGCTTGGACAGGGGCTCCGTACAATGAGCAGTTCTTC
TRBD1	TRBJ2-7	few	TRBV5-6	CASNGQAYEQYF	TGTGCCAGCAACGGACAGGCCTACGAGCAGTACTTC
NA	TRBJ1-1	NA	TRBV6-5	CASTSGGSNTEAFF	TGTGCCAGCACCTCGGGAGGTTCGAACACTGAAGCTTTCTTT
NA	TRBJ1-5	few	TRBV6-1	CASSEATGGPQHF	TGTGCCAGCAGTGAAGCTACCGGGGGGCCCCAGCATTTT
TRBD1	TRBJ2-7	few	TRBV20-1	CSAVHRGHSYEQYF	TGCAGTGCTGTACACAGGGGCCACTCCTACGAGCAGTACTTC
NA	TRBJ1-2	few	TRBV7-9	CASSLYFDYGYTF	TGTGCCAGCAGCTTATATTTCGACTATGGCTACACCTTC
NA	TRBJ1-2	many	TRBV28	CASSGFSRSYGYTF	TGTGCCAGCAGTGGGTTTTCTCGAAGCTATGGCTACACCTTC
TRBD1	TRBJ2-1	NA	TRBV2	CASTRDREQFF	TGTGCCAGCACCCGGGACAGGGAGCAGTTCTTC
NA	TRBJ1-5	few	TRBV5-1	CASSLGVDQPQHF	TGCGCCAGCAGCTTGGGCGTCGATCAGCCCCAGCATTTT